The rows below give T cell receptor beta chains drawn from one sample of a study of blood T cell repertoires in COVID-19. Some clones are missing from TCRdb's copy, which holds only in-frame ones; the method was immunoSEQ multiplex PCR. Among 200,000 or so clones listed, about 90% were seen once. Sequencing was done on a sample of PBMCs or T cells enriched from blood (not recorded which). These receptors originate from a woman under 30 who had recovered from COVID-19. The CDR3 runs from the conserved cysteine through the conserved F or W. The D gene is left open where the match is weak.

TRBJ2-1 | TRBV6-4 | TRBD2 | 14 | CASSELAGGNEQFF
TRBJ2-2 | TRBV2 | NA | 11 | CASRSSGELFF
TRBJ2-1 | TRBV3-1/TRBV3-2 | TRBD2 | 16 | CASSQDRAGGPNEQFF
TRBJ2-7 | TRBV6-6 | NA | 17 | CASSHTYSGTHSYEQYF
TRBJ2-7 | TRBV28 | NA | 15 | CASSIIQGGSYEQYF
TRBJ1-2 | TRBV4-1 | NA | 16 | CASSPASNSAIYGYTF
TRBJ1-2 | TRBV7-6 | TRBD1 | 16 | CASSLGPGTGENGYTF
TRBJ1-2 | TRBV7-9 | NA | 13 | CASSSGQIYGYTF
TRBJ1-4 | TRBV6-5 | NA | 15 | CASSYVQDGGTKLFF
TRBJ1-1 | TRBV6-5 | TRBD1 | 16 | CASSYQTGAVITEAFF
TRBJ1-4 | TRBV18 | NA | 16 | CASSPRLGETNEKLFF
TRBJ2-7 | TRBV7-9 | TRBD1 | 13 | CASSFGTVYEQYF
TRBJ1-4 | TRBV6-1 | TRBD1 | 18 | CASSEMGDRVATNEKLFF
TRBJ2-3 | TRBV13 | TRBD2 | 14 | CASSLSSGGGTQYF
TRBJ2-7 | TRBV14 | TRBD1 | 13 | CASSRDRAYEQYF
TRBJ2-7 | TRBV4-1 | NA | 13 | CASSPVGVYEQYF
TRBJ2-7 | TRBV29-1 | TRBD1 | 13 | CSVTTGESYEQYF
TRBJ1-2 | TRBV3-1/TRBV3-2 | NA | 15 | CASSQFAGGLLGYTF
TRBJ1-2 | TRBV6-5 | NA | 14 | CASSWSVKADGYTF
TRBJ1-1 | TRBV5-1 | TRBD1 | 16 | CASSSNRQGRDTEAFF
TRBJ1-3 | TRBV9 | TRBD1 | 15 | CASSVEGAAGNTIYF
TRBJ1-4 | TRBV24-1 | NA | 14 | CATSDTGTNEKLFF
TRBJ2-5 | TRBV2 | NA | 13 | CASSEVRKETQYF
TRBJ2-4 | TRBV29-1 | NA | 13 | CSVVRLAKNIQYF
TRBJ2-1 | TRBV12-3/TRBV12-4 | TRBD1 | 13 | CASGDRGSSEQFF
TRBJ1-6 | TRBV7-9 | NA | 15 | CASSLIDSPNSPLHF
TRBJ1-2 | TRBV2 | NA | 12 | CASRDRPYGYTF
TRBJ2-7 | TRBV15 | NA | 13 | CATSRDNIEEQYF
TRBJ1-3 | TRBV11-3 | NA | 15 | CASSLGSGRGNTIYF
TRBJ1-3 | TRBV5-1 | TRBD1 | 16 | CASQTGVQRFGNTIYF
TRBJ2-1 | TRBV9 | TRBD2 | 16 | CASSALLAGGYNEQFF
TRBJ2-1 | TRBV19 | NA | 14 | CASSINLALSEQFF
TRBJ2-7 | TRBV21-1 | NA | 15 | CASSKRTREGYEQYF
TRBJ2-3 | TRBV2 | NA | 12 | CASSVRVDTQYF
TRBJ2-1 | TRBV7-9 | TRBD2 | 16 | CASSSPQREFYNEQFF
TRBJ1-1 | TRBV30 | TRBD1 | 11 | CAWSGTGEAFF
TRBJ2-3 | TRBV5-1 | NA | 12 | CASSLLSDTQYF
TRBJ1-4 | TRBV28 | NA | 15 | CASRLLTDPNEKLFF
TRBJ2-1 | TRBV29-1 | NA | 14 | CSVVGGEYYNEQFF
TRBJ1-1 | TRBV2 | NA | 16 | CASSEVAGIGLPEAFF
TRBJ1-3 | TRBV6-5 | NA | 15 | CASRTPTGSGNTIYF
TRBJ2-7 | TRBV18 | NA | 12 | CASSSSSYEQYF
TRBJ2-5 | TRBV21-1 | NA | 16 | CASSKVARECQETQYF
TRBJ2-3 | TRBV5-1 | NA | 15 | CASRVGGQGTDTQYF